This is a list of T cell receptor beta chains from one sample in a study of blood T cells in healthy people across ages. TCRdb fed the 5' RACE reads into MiXCR, producing one record per CDR3 protein. The sample yields about a million distinct CDR3 sequences, roughly 51% seen once. The sequenced sample was blood. The receptors were gathered from a woman aged 60 to 75 in good health. Each CDR3 is given with its conserved first and last residue. The D gene is left open where the match is weak. Part of the rows lack a size; the others show once, few, many or a class for expanded clones.

v_gene	j_gene	d_gene	abundance	len	CDR3nt	CDR3aa
TRBV7-9	TRBJ1-2	-	-	13	TGTGCCAGCAGCCTAGTGACGCACTATGGCTACACCTTC	CASSLVTHYGYTF
TRBV29-1	TRBJ1-1	TRBD1	-	13	TGCAGCGTCCAACGCGACAGGGGGTCTGAAGCTTTCTTT	CSVQRDRGSEAFF
TRBV15	TRBJ2-5	-	-	15	TGTGCCACCAGCAGAGGACAGATCCAACAAGAGACCCAGTACTTC	CATSRGQIQQETQYF
TRBV28	TRBJ2-5	TRBD2	-	16	TGTGCCAGCAGTTTGGGAGGGGAAGCTTCTAAAGAGACCCAGTACTTC	CASSLGGEASKETQYF
TRBV29-1	TRBJ1-2	-	-	14	TGCAGCGTTGAAGGTGCAGCCTTCAACTATGGCTACACCTTC	CSVEGAAFNYGYTF
TRBV5-1	TRBJ2-7	TRBD1	few	16	TGCGCCAGCAGCCCTCCGGGACAGGGGCGTCCCTACGAGCAGTACTTC	CASSPPGQGRPYEQYF
TRBV28	TRBJ2-3	-	-	13	TGTGCCAGCAGTTTATCCGCCCTAGATACGCAGTATTTT	CASSLSALDTQYF
TRBV20-1	TRBJ2-3	-	-	12	TGCAGTCCACAGGGTCTCACAGATACGCAGTATTTT	CSPQGLTDTQYF
TRBV10-3	TRBJ2-7	TRBD2	-	18	TGTGCCATCGGGGGGAGTAACTGGGCTAGCGGGGAGGCCTACGAGCAGTACTTC	CAIGGSNWASGEAYEQYF
TRBV5-1	TRBJ2-1	TRBD1	-	15	TGTGCCAGCAGTCCCGGACAGGGGGCGTACAATGAGCAGTTCTTC	CASSPGQGAYNEQFF
TRBV28	TRBJ2-2	-	-	17	TGTGCCAGCAGTTCTGCCTACGGGCCGAGTAACACCGGGGAGCTGTTTTTT	CASSSAYGPSNTGELFF
TRBV20-1	TRBJ2-1	TRBD2	-	13	TGCAGTGCTAGAACCCTAGCGGGAGTTGAGCAGTTCTTC	CSARTLAGVEQFF
TRBV7-2	TRBJ2-1	-	few	16	TGTGCCAGCAGCTTGGATGGTACACTCGGTTTATTAGTGCAGTTCTTC	CASSLDGTLGLLVQFF
TRBV4-1	TRBJ2-2	-	few	14	TGCGCCAGCAGCTTCACAGCGAACACCGGGGAGCTGTTTTTT	CASSFTANTGELFF
TRBV12-3/TRBV12-4	TRBJ2-3	TRBD2	-	13	TGTGCCAGCATCCGAGCTAGCGGGAATGTCCAGTATTTT	CASIRASGNVQYF
TRBV6-2/TRBV6-3	TRBJ2-4	TRBD1	few	15	TGTGCCAGCAACGACAGGGGGCGAGCCAAAAACATTCAGTACTTC	CASNDRGRAKNIQYF
TRBV12-3/TRBV12-4	TRBJ2-6	-	-	16	TGTGCCAGCAGGAACTCAAGGAGTAGTGGGGCCAACGTCCTGACTTTC	CASRNSRSSGANVLTF
TRBV4-1	TRBJ1-1	-	-	14	TGCGCCAGCAGCCAAGATTCCAAGGGACGCCTGGCTTTCTTT	CASSQDSKGRLAFF
TRBV6-2/TRBV6-3	TRBJ2-7	TRBD2	-	17	TGTGCCAGCAGTTACTCTCGTCGAGCGGGATACTCCTACGAGCAGTACTTC	CASSYSRRAGYSYEQYF
TRBV20-1	TRBJ2-7	-	-	12	TGCAGTGCTAGAGATTCGGTGAAAGCCCAGTACTTC	CSARDSVKAQYF
TRBV2	TRBJ1-4	-	-	15	TGTGCCAGCAGTGAGTTCAGGGGCCCGTATGAAAAACTGTTTTTT	CASSEFRGPYEKLFF
TRBV24-1	TRBJ2-3	TRBD2	-	17	TGTGCCACCAGTGATTTGGGGGCGGGAGAGTATGGAGATACGCAGTATTTT	CATSDLGAGEYGDTQYF
TRBV24-1	TRBJ2-7	-	-	12	TGTGCCACCAGTGATTCGGTTCGCCCCCAGTACTTC	CATSDSVRPQYF
TRBV14	TRBJ2-7	TRBD2	few	17	TGTGCCAGCAGCCACCCCTATAGCGGGCAGAGCTCCTACGAGCAGTACTTC	CASSHPYSGQSSYEQYF
TRBV20-1	TRBJ2-7	TRBD2	once	16	TGCAGTGCTAGTCGTTTTGGACTAGGGACCAGCTACGAGCAGTACTTC	CSASRFGLGTSYEQYF
TRBV21-1	TRBJ2-7	-	-	14	TGTGCCAGCAGCCCTTTATGGGCTTCCTACGAGCAGTACTTC	CASSPLWASYEQYF
TRBV30	TRBJ1-1	TRBD1	-	13	TGTGCCTGCGACAGGGGGATGAACACTGAAGCTTTCTTT	CACDRGMNTEAFF
TRBV6-5	TRBJ2-3	TRBD2	-	17	TGTGCCAGCAGTTATTCGGAGGCTAGCGGACGCACAGATACGCAGTATTTT	CASSYSEASGRTDTQYF
TRBV3-1	TRBJ1-6	TRBD1	-	13	TGTGCCAGCAGCCGACAGGGACAGGGACCCCTCCACTTT	CASSRQGQGPLHF
TRBV12-3/TRBV12-4	TRBJ1-2	-	-	12	TGTGCCAGCAGTTTAGAGATCTATGGCTACACCTTC	CASSLEIYGYTF
TRBV6-2/TRBV6-3	TRBJ2-1	-	few	12	TGTGCCAGCAGTTACTCGGGATTTGAGCAGTTCTTC	CASSYSGFEQFF
TRBV6-5	TRBJ2-7	-	few	13	TGTGCCAGCAGTTACTACGGAGCCTACGAGCAGTACTTC	CASSYYGAYEQYF
TRBV5-1	TRBJ2-7	TRBD2	-	17	TGCGCCAGCAGCTTATGGTTAAAAGCGGGACCCTCCTACGAGCAGTACTTC	CASSLWLKAGPSYEQYF
TRBV6-5	TRBJ2-7	TRBD1	-	15	TGTGCCAGCAGTACGGACAGGGATTTATACTACGAGCAGTACTTC	CASSTDRDLYYEQYF
TRBV27	TRBJ1-2	-	once	18	TGTGCCAGCAGTTTAGCAACCAAATCCGGAGTGGGAAACTATGGCTACACCTTC	CASSLATKSGVGNYGYTF
TRBV11-2	TRBJ2-3	TRBD2	-	13	TGTGCCAGCAGCTTGCGGGGGTCAGATACGCAGTATTTT	CASSLRGSDTQYF
TRBV11-1	TRBJ2-5	-	-	13	TGTGCCAGCAGCTATTCAAGACAAGAGACCCAGTACTTC	CASSYSRQETQYF
TRBV7-2	TRBJ2-3	TRBD2	many	15	TGTGCCAGCAGCTTATCCCTAGCGGTCACAGATACGCAGTATTTT	CASSLSLAVTDTQYF
TRBV6-5	TRBJ1-5	-	-	15	TGTGCCAGCAGAACCCCCGGACCGGGGAATCAGCCCCAGCATTTT	CASRTPGPGNQPQHF
TRBV28	TRBJ2-3	TRBD2	-	13	TGTGCCAGCAGCTTACTAGCGGGAGAGATGCAGTATTTT	CASSLLAGEMQYF
TRBV7-2	TRBJ2-1	-	-	12	TGTGCCAGCAGCTTAGAGAGTCTAGCCAGGTTCTTC	CASSLESLARFF
TRBV6-2/TRBV6-3	TRBJ2-5	-	-	14	TGTGCCAGCAGTGACACGGACTTAGAGGCGACCCAGTACTTC	CASSDTDLEATQYF
TRBV12-3/TRBV12-4	TRBJ1-1	TRBD1	-	13	TGTGCCAGCGGTGGACAGGGGGTTAGTGAAGCTTTCTTT	CASGGQGVSEAFF
TRBV27	TRBJ2-1	TRBD2	once	16	TGTGCCAGCAGTTTAAGGGGACTAGCGGGAGCAAATGAGCAGTTCTTC	CASSLRGLAGANEQFF
TRBV4-1	TRBJ2-3	TRBD1	-	17	TGCGCCAGCAGCCAACCTCCGGGACAGGGGAGCACAGATACGCAGTATTTT	CASSQPPGQGSTDTQYF